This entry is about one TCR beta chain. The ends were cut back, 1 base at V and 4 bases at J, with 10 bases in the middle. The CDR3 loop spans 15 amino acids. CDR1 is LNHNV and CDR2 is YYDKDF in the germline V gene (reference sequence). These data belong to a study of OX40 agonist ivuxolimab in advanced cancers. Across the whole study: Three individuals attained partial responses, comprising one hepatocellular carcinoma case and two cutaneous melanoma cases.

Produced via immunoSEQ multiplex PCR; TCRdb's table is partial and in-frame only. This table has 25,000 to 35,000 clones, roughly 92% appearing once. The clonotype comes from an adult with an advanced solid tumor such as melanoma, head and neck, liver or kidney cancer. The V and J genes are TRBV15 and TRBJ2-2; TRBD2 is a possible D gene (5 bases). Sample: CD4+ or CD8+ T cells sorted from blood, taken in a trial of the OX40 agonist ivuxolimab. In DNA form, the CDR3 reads TGTGCCACCAGCAGAGTCTCCGCGGGCACCGGGGAGCTGTTTTTT. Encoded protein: CATSRVSAGTGELFF.